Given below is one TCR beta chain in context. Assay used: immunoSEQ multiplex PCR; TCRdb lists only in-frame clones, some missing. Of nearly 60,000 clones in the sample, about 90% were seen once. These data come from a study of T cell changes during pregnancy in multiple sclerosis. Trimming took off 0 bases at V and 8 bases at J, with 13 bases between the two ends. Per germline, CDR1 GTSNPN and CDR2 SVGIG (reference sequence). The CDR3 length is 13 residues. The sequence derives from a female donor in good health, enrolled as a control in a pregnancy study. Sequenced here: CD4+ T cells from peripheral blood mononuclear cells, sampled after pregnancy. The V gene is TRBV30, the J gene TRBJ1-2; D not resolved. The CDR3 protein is CAWSVQGLWGYTF. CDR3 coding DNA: TGTGCCTGGAGTGTACAAGGACTATGGGGCTACACCTTC.